The 28 T cell receptor beta chains reported below all come from one sample, sequenced in a study of OX40 agonist ivuxolimab in advanced cancers. Libraries came from the immunoSEQ multiplex PCR assay. This immuneACCESS table, as held by TCRdb, lists in-frame sequences with V and J called but not all clones. Of the missing ones, under half trace to an unresolved V gene in checked studies; the others have no known cause. The sample table records 70,000 or so clones; approximately 86% of these occur just once. The ten top clones hold roughly 8% of the sample. Sequenced here: CD4+ or CD8+ T cells sorted from blood, sampled in a trial of the OX40 agonist ivuxolimab. The receptors come from an adult with an advanced solid tumor such as melanoma, head and neck, liver or kidney cancer.

V is TRBV18 and J is TRBJ1-4; 8 nucleotides align to TRBD1. Germline CDR1 is KGHSH and CDR2 is LQKENI. CDR3 size: 16 residues. With V trimmed by 4 bases and J by 2 bases, 6 bases remained unmatched. Here the CDR3 reads CASSLRQGSTNEKLFF. The CDR3 bases are TGTGCCAGCTCACTTAGACAGGGGAGTACTAATGAAAAACTGTTTTTT.

As concerns this clone: Distinct nucleotide sequences in the sample also encode this CDR3. V gene TRBV2 combines with J gene TRBJ2-3; D is possibly TRBD2 (6 bases). The germline V gene encodes CDR1 SNHLY and CDR2 FYNNEI. The CDR3 runs 16 residues. V was pared by 6 bases and J by 0 bases, with 16 bases between. The CDR3 is CASSSRDGSSTDTQYF. The CDR3 region has the DNA TGTGCCAGCAGCTCCCGGGACGGGAGTAGCACAGATACGCAGTATTTT.

This rearrangement joins TRBV28 to TRBJ1-2; D remains unclear. V shed 5 bases and J shed 5 bases, with 12 bases lying between them. This CDR3 has 13 residues. Germline values: CDR1 MDHEN, CDR2 SYDVKM. The CDR3 sequence is CASSSTERYGYTF. The CDR3 DNA sequence: TGTGCCAGCAGTAGCACAGAGAGATATGGCTACACCTTC.

With respect to this clone: At one end the junction does not follow the germline gene, possibly because of a read error. The rearrangement links TRBV18 to TRBJ2-5; D may be TRBD2 (5 bases). The germline V gene encodes CDR1 KGHSH and CDR2 LQKENI. The CDR3 is made up of 14 amino acids. CDR3 in amino acids: CASTPGVSVETQYF. CDR3 sequence (DNA): TGTGCCAGCACACCCGGAGTTAGCGTCGAGACCCAGTACTTC.

The chain joins TRBV10-3 to TRBJ2-5; 8 bases map to TRBD2. The trim removed 8 bases at V and 5 bases at J, leaving 10 bases unmatched. CDR3 length equals 14 residues. Per the germline V gene, CDR1 is ENHRY and CDR2 is SYGVKD. CDR3 DNA sequence: TGTGCCATCTCTACTGCGGGGGGAAGTGAGACCCAGTACTTC. It specifies CAISTAGGSETQYF.

This clone was seen more than once but under ten times. Here the CDR3 DNA reads TGTGCCAGCAGTGAACGTGGGGTCTCTGGGGCCAACGTCCTGACTTTC. This translates into CASSERGVSGANVLTF. The chain combines TRBV6-1 with TRBJ2-6; no reliable D call. The length of the CDR3 is 16 residues. V lost 2 bases and J 0 bases, leaving 8 bases between the germline ends. Germline lookup yields CDR1 MNHNS and CDR2 SASEGT.

This chain links TRBV7-9 with TRBJ2-5; D might be TRBD2 (5 bases). The CDR3 has 15 amino acids. The germline gives CDR1 SEHNR, CDR2 FQNEAQ (reference sequence). V was trimmed by 6 bases and J by 0 bases, leaving 14 bases between them. CDR3 sequence: CASSRSAQYQETQYF. The CDR3 DNA sequence: TGTGCCAGCAGTCGTAGCGCACAGTACCAAGAGACCCAGTACTTC.

CDR3 region: CASRGQGAHEQYF. For the CDR3, the DNA is TGTGCCAGCAGGGGACAGGGGGCCCACGAGCAGTACTTC. J is TRBJ2-7 and V is TRBV7-3; TRBD1 aligns across 12 bases. Germline V gene lookup returns CDR1 SGHTA and CDR2 FQGTGA. This CDR3 is 13 amino acids long. V gave up 6 bases and J gave up 5 bases; unmatched junction bases: 2.

The chain is built from TRBV25-1 and TRBJ1-2; 8 nucleotides match TRBD1. The CDR3 is made up of 13 amino acids. The junction had 7 bases not matched to a gene; V was cut back by 4 bases and J by 9 bases. Germline loops: CDR1 MGHDK, CDR2 SYGVNS. CDR3 sequence: CASSAQTGGSYTF. The CDR3 nucleotides read TGTGCCAGCAGTGCCCAAACAGGGGGGAGCTACACCTTC.

This clone was observed once. The chain is built from TRBV7-2 and TRBJ1-1; possibly TRBD1 for D (5 bases). The CDR3 has 14 residues. The germline V gene has CDR1 SGHTA and CDR2 FQGNSA. V was pared by 3 bases and J by 2 bases, with 10 bases between. The CDR3: CASSFRGGNTEAFF. The CDR3 coding sequence is TGTGCCAGCAGCTTTCGGGGGGGAAACACTGAAGCTTTCTTT.

This rearrangement joins TRBV29-1 to TRBJ1-1, with TRBD1 identical over 9 bases. CDR1 SQVTM and CDR2 ANQGSEA come from the germline V gene. V was clipped by 1 base and J by 1 base; unmatched bases: 4. This CDR3 is built from 15 residues. The CDR3 DNA follows: TGCAGCGTTGAAGGCACAGGGGGCGCGAACACTGAAGCTTTCTTT. Translating gives CSVEGTGGANTEAFF.

The V and J genes are TRBV10-1 and TRBJ2-1, with unresolved D. Germline CDR1 reads WNHNN; CDR2 reads SYGVQD (reference sequence). Trimming left V 5 bases short and J 3 bases short, with 8 bases between. CDR3 length: 13 amino acids. Here the CDR3 reads CASSSGRYNEQFF. CDR3 bases: TGCGCCAGCAGTTCGGGCCGCTACAATGAGCAGTTCTTC.

J is TRBJ1-1 and V is TRBV6-5; tentatively, D is TRBD1 (5 bases). The CDR3 totals 13 residues. V was trimmed by 6 bases and J by 5 bases, leaving 13 bases between them. Germline V CDR1 and CDR2: MNHEY, SVGAGI. CDR3 sequence: CASRSPGGTEAFF. The CDR3 DNA follows: TGTGCCAGCAGATCCCCGGGGGGAACTGAAGCTTTCTTT.

The rearrangement links TRBV2 to TRBJ2-1; TRBD2 aligns across 9 bases. Germline V gives CDR1 SNHLY, CDR2 FYNNEI. J gave up 8 bases and V 11 bases, and 13 bases lay outside the gene matches. The length of the CDR3 is 14 residues. This CDR3 is CASNWGGGAYEQFF. Written as DNA, the CDR3 is TGTGCCTCTAACTGGGGCGGGGGGGCCTATGAGCAGTTCTTC. Full variable domain (missing parts from reference TRBV2 and TRBJ2-1): EPEVTQTPSHQVTQMGQEVILRCVPISNHLYFYWYRQILGQKVEFLVSFYNNEISEKSEIFDDQFSVERPDGSNFTLKIRSTKLEDSAMYFCASNWGGGAYEQFFGPGTRLTVL.

The rearrangement joins TRBV28 to TRBJ1-5; D is perhaps TRBD1 (5 bases). Germline CDR1 MDHEN, CDR2 SYDVKM. Trimming cost V 3 bases and J 1 base, with 10 bases left between them. The CDR3 is 15 amino acids. The CDR3 protein is CASSFEGRSNQPQHF. In nucleotides, the CDR3 is TGTGCCAGCAGTTTCGAGGGGAGGAGCAATCAGCCCCAGCATTTT.

This chain uses TRBV9 with TRBJ2-1; unclear D gene. Germline loops: CDR1 SGDLS, CDR2 YYNGEE. Trimming pared 0 bases from V and 0 bases from J, leaving 10 bases between. This CDR3 spans 16 amino acids. The CDR3 bases are TGTGCCAGCAGCGTAGAACTAAGAAGCTCCTACAATGAGCAGTTCTTC. This gives the protein CASSVELRSSYNEQFF. Full variable domain (outside the CDR3, taken from reference TRBV9 and TRBJ2-1): DSGVTQTPKHLITATGQRVTLRCSPRSGDLSVYWYQQSLDQGLQFLIQYYNGEERAKGNILERFSAQQFPDLHSELNLSSLELGDSALYFCASSVELRSSYNEQFFGPGTRLTVL.

The chain employs TRBV7-8 and TRBJ2-2, with 7 nucleotides matching TRBD1. Germline trimming cut 2 bases from V and 1 base from J; bases unmatched to any gene: 1. The germline CDR1 and CDR2 sequences are SGHVS and FQNEAQ. CDR3 length equals 15 residues. The CDR3 nucleotides read TGTGCCAGCAGCTTAAGGGACAGGAACACCGGGGAGCTGTTTTTT. It encodes CASSLRDRNTGELFF.

This clone was detected only once. CDR3 protein: CASSGLAGGTGTDTQYF. CDR3 coding DNA: TGTGCCAGTAGCGGACTAGCGGGGGGTACGGGCACAGATACGCAGTATTTT. This chain uses TRBV19 with TRBJ2-3; the match to TRBD2 covers 14 bases. This CDR3 is built from 17 residues. The germline gives CDR1 LNHDA, CDR2 SQIVND (reference sequence). The junction had 6 bases not matched to a gene; V was cut back by 6 bases and J by 1 base. Drawing the rest from reference TRBV19 and TRBJ2-3, the complete variable domain is DGGITQSPKYLFRKEGQNVTLSCEQNLNHDAMYWYRQDPGQGLRLIYYSQIVNDFQKGDIAEGYSVSREKKESFPLTVTSAQKNPTAFYLCASSGLAGGTGTDTQYFGPGTRLTVL.

The chain joins TRBV19 to TRBJ2-3; D is perhaps TRBD1 (6 bases). Looked up from germline, CDR1 is LNHDA and CDR2 is SQIVND (reference sequence). Deletions cut 0 bases from V and 0 bases from J, with 10 bases between. CDR3 length: 16 residues. CDR3 sequence reads: CASSIERQVSTDTQYF. In DNA form, the CDR3 reads TGTGCCAGTAGTATAGAGAGACAGGTAAGCACAGATACGCAGTATTTT. The full variable domain, with the rest looked up from reference TRBV19 and TRBJ2-3, is DGGITQSPKYLFRKEGQNVTLSCEQNLNHDAMYWYRQDPGQGLRLIYYSQIVNDFQKGDIAEGYSVSREKKESFPLTVTSAQKNPTAFYLCASSIERQVSTDTQYFGPGTRLTVL.

V usage is TRBV6-4 and J usage is TRBJ2-7, with TRBD2 matching over 9 bases. The CDR3 contains 15 residues. V gave up 2 bases and J gave up 3 bases; unmatched junction bases: 5. The germline V gene has CDR1 MRHNA and CDR2 SNTAGT. This CDR3 reads CASSDEAGGSYEQYF. The CDR3 region has the DNA TGTGCCAGCAGTGACGAAGCGGGGGGCAGCTACGAGCAGTACTTC.

The chain recombines TRBV18 with TRBJ2-7; TRBD1 might be the D (5 bases). The CDR3 has 13 amino acids. Trimming took off 2 bases at V and 4 bases at J, with 9 bases between the two ends. In germline, CDR1 is KGHSH, CDR2 LQKENI. CDR3 DNA: TGTGCCAGCTCACCAATGGGGCAGTACGAGCAGTACTTC. Protein product: CASSPMGQYEQYF.

The chain recombines TRBV6-5 with TRBJ1-1; no firm D call. Per the germline V gene, CDR1 is MNHEY and CDR2 is SVGAGI. CDR3 size: 12 residues. Trimming removed 7 bases from V and 6 bases from J, with 12 bases in between. CDR3 residues: CASTPGGAEAFF. CDR3 nucleotide sequence: TGTGCCAGCACCCCAGGAGGTGCTGAAGCTTTCTTT.

This clone was seen a handful of times. The genes are TRBV5-1 and TRBJ2-7; the D is unclear. V lost 4 bases to trimming and J lost 0 bases, with 14 bases between them. From germline, CDR1 is SGHRS and CDR2 YFSETQ. The CDR3 covers 15 residues. The CDR3 loop is CASSTGSGSSYEQYF. CDR3 sequence (DNA): TGCGCCAGCAGCACCGGGTCCGGAAGCTCCTACGAGCAGTACTTC.

This clone has just one count. The same CDR3 arises from other DNA sequences in this sample as well. V and J are TRBV19 and TRBJ1-5; the match to TRBD1 covers 7 bases. CDR1 and CDR2 from the germline V gene are LNHDA and SQIVND (reference sequence). There are 16 residues in the CDR3. Trimming took 7 bases from V and 0 from J; bases not matched to a gene: 9. The CDR3 DNA follows: TGTGCCAGTAATCAGGACAGGAGATATAGCAATCAGCCCCAGCATTTT. Translating it yields CASNQDRRYSNQPQHF.

The V gene is TRBV5-1, the J gene TRBJ2-5; the match to TRBD2 covers 7 bases. The CDR3 is 15 amino acids. From germline, CDR1 is SGHRS and CDR2 YFSETQ. Trimming cost V 0 bases and J 4 bases; bases outside gene matches: 6. The CDR3 sequence is CASSLAGGRGETQYF. As DNA, the CDR3 is TGCGCCAGCAGCTTGGCCGGGGGGAGAGGAGAGACCCAGTACTTC. Variable domain in full (rest from reference TRBV5-1 and TRBJ2-5): KAGVTQTPRYLIKTRGQQVTLSCSPISGHRSVSWYQQTPGQGLQFLFEYFSETQRNKGNFPGRFSGRQFSNSRSEMNVSTLELGDSALYLCASSLAGGRGETQYFGPGTRLLVL.

The rearrangement joins TRBV30 to TRBJ2-7; D ambiguous. CDR1 and CDR2 from the germline V gene are GTSNPN and SVGIG (reference sequence). Deletions cut 2 bases from V and 1 base from J, with 12 bases between. The CDR3 is 14 residues long. CDR3 coding DNA: TGTGCCTGGAGTTTTCGGACGGTTTCCTACGAGCAGTACTTC. Its translation is CAWSFRTVSYEQYF.

This clone was counted once. The chain has TRBV14 and TRBJ1-1; D uncertain. From germline, CDR1 is SGHDN and CDR2 FVKESK. Trimming pared 4 bases from V and 4 bases from J, leaving 13 bases between. The CDR3 spans 14 residues. The CDR3 region is CASSLILGGTEAFF. CDR3 nucleotides: TGTGCCAGCAGCCTTATACTGGGCGGCACTGAAGCTTTCTTT.

The J gene is TRBJ1-2, the V gene TRBV25-1, with unresolved D. The CDR3 spans 12 residues. Germline V CDR1 and CDR2: MGHDK, SYGVNS. The V gene lost 6 bases and the J gene lost 4 bases, with 9 bases spanning the gap. The CDR3 DNA sequence: TGTGCCAGCAGACAAGCCCCCTATGGCTACACCTTC. Encoded protein: CASRQAPYGYTF.